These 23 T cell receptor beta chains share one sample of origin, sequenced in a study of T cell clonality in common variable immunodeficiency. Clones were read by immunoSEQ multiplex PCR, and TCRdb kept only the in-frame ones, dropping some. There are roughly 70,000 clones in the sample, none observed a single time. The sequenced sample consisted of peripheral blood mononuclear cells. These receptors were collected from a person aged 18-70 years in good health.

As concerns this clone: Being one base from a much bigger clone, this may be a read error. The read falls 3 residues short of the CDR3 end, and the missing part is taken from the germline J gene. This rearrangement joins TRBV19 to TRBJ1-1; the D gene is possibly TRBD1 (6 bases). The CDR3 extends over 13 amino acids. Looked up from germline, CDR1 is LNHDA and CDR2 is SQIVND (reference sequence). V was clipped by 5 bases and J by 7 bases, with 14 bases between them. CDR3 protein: CASSWSGVGEAFF. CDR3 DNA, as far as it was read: TGTGCCAGTAGTTGGTCAGGGGTAGGTGAA.

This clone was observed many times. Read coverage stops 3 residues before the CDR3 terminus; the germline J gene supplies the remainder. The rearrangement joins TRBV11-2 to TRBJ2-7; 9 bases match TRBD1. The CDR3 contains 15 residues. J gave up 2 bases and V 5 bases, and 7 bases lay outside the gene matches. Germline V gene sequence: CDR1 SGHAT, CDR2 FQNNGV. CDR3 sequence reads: CASSLSGQGPYEQYF. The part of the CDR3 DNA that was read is TGTGCCAGCAGCCTCTCGGGACAGGGACCCTACGAG.

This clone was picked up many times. Partial CDR3 DNA: TGTGCCAGCACCCGACAGAATGAAAAA. Its translation is CASTRQNEK. The entire CDR3 reads CASTRQNEKLFF. V is TRBV2 and J is TRBJ1-4; a weak D match, TRBD1 (5 bases). The read halts 3 residues ahead of the CDR3 end, with the missing end drawn from the germline J gene. The CDR3 extends over 12 amino acids. Trimming removed 7 bases from V and 5 bases from J, with 8 bases in between. The germline V gene has CDR1 SNHLY and CDR2 FYNNEI.

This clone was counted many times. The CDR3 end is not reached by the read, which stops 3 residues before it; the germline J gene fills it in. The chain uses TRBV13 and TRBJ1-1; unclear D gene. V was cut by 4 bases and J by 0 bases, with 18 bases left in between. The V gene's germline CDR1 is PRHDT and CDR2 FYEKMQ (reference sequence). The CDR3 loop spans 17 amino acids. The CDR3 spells CASSSPEGLRMNTEAFF. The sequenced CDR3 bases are TGTGCCAGCAGCTCCCCCGAGGGTTTAAGGATGAACACTGAA. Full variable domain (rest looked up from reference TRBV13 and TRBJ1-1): AAGVIQSPRHLIKEKRETATLKCYPIPRHDTVYWYQQGPGQDPQFLISFYEKMQSDKGSIPDRFSAQQFSDYHSELNMSSLELGDSALYFCASSSPEGLRMNTEAFFGQGTRLTVV.

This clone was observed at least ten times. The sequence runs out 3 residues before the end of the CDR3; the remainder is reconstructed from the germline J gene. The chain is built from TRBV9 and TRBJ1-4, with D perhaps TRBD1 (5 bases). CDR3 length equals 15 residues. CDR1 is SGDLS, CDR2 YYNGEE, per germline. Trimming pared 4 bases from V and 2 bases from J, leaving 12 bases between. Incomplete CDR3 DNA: TGTGCCAGCAGCTTCCAGGGCTCGACTAATGAAAAA. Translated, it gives CASSFQGSTNEK. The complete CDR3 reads CASSFQGSTNEKLFF.

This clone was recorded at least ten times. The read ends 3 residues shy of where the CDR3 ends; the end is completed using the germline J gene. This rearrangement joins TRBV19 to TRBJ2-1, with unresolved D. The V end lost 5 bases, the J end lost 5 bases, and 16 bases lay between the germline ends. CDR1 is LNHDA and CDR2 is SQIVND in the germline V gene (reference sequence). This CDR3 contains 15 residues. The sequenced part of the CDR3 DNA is TGTGCCAGTAGTTTGCGTCTGTGGTACGACAATGAG. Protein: CASSLRLWYDNE. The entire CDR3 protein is CASSLRLWYDNEQFF.

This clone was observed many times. CDR3 DNA (partial): TGTGCCAGCAGCCCAAAGGGACAGGGGGGCTACGAG. It translates to CASSPKGQGGYE. The CDR3 in full is CASSPKGQGGYEQYF. This chain links TRBV13 with TRBJ2-7; 11 bases are a match to TRBD1. The CDR3 end lies 3 residues beyond the end of the read and is filled in from the germline J gene. V gave up 5 bases and J gave up 3 bases; unmatched junction bases: 6. The CDR3 is made up of 15 amino acids. Germline CDR1 PRHDT, CDR2 FYEKMQ (reference sequence).

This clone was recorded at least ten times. The covered CDR3 bases are TGTGCCAGCAGCCCAGGGCTAGCCTACAATGAG. Its translation is CASSPGLAYNE. The full CDR3 protein is CASSPGLAYNEQFF. The genes are TRBV6-4 and TRBJ2-1; D may be TRBD1 (5 bases). The read terminates 3 residues ahead of where the CDR3 ends, so the germline J gene completes it. Trimming shortened V by 6 bases and J by 2 bases, and 11 bases separated the two germline ends. Germline CDR1 is MRHNA and CDR2 is SNTAGT. The CDR3 contains 14 residues.

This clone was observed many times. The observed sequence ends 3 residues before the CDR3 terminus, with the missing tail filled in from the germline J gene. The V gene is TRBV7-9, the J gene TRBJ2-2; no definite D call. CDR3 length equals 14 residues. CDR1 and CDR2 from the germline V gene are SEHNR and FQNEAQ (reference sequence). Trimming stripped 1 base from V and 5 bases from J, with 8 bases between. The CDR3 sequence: CASSLDHGTGELFF. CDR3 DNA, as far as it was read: TGTGCCAGCAGCTTAGACCACGGGACCGGGGAG.

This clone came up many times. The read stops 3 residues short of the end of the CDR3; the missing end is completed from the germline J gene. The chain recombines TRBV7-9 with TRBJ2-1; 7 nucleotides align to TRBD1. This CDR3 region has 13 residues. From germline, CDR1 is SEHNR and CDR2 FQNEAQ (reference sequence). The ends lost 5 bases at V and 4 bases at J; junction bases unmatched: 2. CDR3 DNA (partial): TGTGCCAGCAGCCCGGGACAGTACAATGAG. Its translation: CASSPGQYNE. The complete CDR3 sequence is CASSPGQYNEQFF.

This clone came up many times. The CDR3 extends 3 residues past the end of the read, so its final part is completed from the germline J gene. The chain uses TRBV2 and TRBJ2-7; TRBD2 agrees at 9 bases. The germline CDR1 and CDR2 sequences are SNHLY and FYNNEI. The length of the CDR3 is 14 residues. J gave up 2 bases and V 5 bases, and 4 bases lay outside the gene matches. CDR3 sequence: CASSLSGSAYEQYF. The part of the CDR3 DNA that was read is TGTGCCAGCAGTCTTAGCGGGAGTGCCTACGAG.

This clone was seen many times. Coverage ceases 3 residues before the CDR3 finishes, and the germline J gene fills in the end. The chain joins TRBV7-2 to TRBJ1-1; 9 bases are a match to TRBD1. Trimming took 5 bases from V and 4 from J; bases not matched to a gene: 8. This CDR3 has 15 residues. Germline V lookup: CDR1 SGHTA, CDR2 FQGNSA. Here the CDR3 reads CASSAEGQGGTEAFF. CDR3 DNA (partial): TGTGCCAGCAGCGCAGAGGGACAGGGAGGCACTGAA.

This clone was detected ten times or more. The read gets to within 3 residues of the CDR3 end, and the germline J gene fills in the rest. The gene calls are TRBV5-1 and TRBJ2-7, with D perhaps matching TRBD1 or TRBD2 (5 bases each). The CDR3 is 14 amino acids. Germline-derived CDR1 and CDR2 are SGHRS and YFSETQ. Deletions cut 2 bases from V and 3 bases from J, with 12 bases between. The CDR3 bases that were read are TGCGCCAGCAGCTTTAGAGGGGTAAGCTACGAG. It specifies CASSFRGVSYE. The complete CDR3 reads CASSFRGVSYEQYF.

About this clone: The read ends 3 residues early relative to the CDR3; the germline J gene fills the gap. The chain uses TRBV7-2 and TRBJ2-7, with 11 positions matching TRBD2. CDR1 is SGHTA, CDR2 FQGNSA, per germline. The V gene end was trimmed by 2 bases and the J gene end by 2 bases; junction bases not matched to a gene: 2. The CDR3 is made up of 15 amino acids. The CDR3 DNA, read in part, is TGTGCCAGCAGCTTACGACTAGCGGGGACCTACGAG. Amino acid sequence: CASSLRLAGTYE. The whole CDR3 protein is CASSLRLAGTYEQYF.

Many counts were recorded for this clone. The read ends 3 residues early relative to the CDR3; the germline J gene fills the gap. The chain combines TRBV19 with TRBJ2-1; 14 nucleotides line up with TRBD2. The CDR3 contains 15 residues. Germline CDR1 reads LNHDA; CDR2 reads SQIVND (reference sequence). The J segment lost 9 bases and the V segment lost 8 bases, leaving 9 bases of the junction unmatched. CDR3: CASRRLAGGSGEQFF. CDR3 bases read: TGTGCCAGTCGAAGACTAGCGGGGGGGAGTGGTGAG.

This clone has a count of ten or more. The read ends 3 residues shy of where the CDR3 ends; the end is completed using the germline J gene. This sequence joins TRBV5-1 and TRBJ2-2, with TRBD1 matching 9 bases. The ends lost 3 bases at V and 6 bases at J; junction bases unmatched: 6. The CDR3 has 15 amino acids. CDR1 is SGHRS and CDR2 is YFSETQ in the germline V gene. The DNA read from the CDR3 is TGCGCCAGCAGCTGGTTGGACAGGGGACCCGGGGAG. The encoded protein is CASSWLDRGPGE. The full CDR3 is CASSWLDRGPGELFF. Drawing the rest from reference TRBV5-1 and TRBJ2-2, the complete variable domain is KAGVTQTPRYLIKTRGQQVTLSCSPISGHRSVSWYQQTPGQGLQFLFEYFSETQRNKGNFPGRFSGRQFSNSRSEMNVSTLELGDSALYLCASSWLDRGPGELFFGEGSRLTVL.

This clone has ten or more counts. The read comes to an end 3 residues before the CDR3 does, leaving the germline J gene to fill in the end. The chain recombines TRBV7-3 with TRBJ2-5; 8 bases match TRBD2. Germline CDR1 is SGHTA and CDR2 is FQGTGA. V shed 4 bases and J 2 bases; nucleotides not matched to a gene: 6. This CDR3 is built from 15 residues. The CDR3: CASSSLAGRQETQYF. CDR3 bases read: TGTGCCAGCAGCTCCTTAGCGGGGAGACAAGAGACC. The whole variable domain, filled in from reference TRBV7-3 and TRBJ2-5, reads GAGVSQTPSNKVTEKGKYVELRCDPISGHTALYWYRQSLGQGPEFLIYFQGTGAADDSGLPNDRFFAVRPEGSVSTLKIQRTERGDSAVYLCASSSLAGRQETQYFGPGTRLLVL.

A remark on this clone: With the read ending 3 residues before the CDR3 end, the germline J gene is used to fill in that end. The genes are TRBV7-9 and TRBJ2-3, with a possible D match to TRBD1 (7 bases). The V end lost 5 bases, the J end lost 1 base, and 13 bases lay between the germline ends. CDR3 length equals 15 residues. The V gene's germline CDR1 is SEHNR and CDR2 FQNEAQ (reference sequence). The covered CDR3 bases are TGTGCCAGCAGCCGAGTCAGGGGGGGCACAGATACG. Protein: CASSRVRGGTDT. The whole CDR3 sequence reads CASSRVRGGTDTQYF.

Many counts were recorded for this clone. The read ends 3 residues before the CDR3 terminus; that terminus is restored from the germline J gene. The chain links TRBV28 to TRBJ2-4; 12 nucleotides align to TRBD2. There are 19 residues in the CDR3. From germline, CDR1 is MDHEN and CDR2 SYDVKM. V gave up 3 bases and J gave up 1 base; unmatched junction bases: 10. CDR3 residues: CASSFERLAGAGAKNIQYF. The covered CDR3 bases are TGTGCCAGCAGTTTTGAGAGACTAGCGGGAGCAGGGGCCAAAAACATT.

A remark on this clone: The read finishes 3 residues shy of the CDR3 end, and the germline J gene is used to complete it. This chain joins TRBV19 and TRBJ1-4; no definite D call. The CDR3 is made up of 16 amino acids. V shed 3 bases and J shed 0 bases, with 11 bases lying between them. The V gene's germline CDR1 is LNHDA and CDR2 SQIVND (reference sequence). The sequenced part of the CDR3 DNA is TGTGCCAGTAGTATTTTGGTAACAGCAACTAATGAAAAA. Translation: CASSILVTATNEK. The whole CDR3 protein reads CASSILVTATNEKLFF. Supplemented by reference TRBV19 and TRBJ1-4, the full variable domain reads DGGITQSPKYLFRKEGQNVTLSCEQNLNHDAMYWYRQDPGQGLRLIYYSQIVNDFQKGDIAEGYSVSREKKESFPLTVTSAQKNPTAFYLCASSILVTATNEKLFFGSGTQLSVL.

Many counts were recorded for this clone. Here the CDR3 reads CASSVVLGLAKNIQYF. Partial CDR3 DNA: TGTGCCAGCAGTGTTGTACTAGGATTAGCCAAAAACATT. The chain couples TRBV2 to TRBJ2-4, with D possibly matching TRBD2 (5 bases). The read comes to an end 3 residues before the CDR3 does, leaving the germline J gene to fill in the end. CDR3 size: 16 residues. V shed 4 bases and J shed 0 bases, with 13 bases lying between them. CDR1 and CDR2 (germline): SNHLY, FYNNEI.

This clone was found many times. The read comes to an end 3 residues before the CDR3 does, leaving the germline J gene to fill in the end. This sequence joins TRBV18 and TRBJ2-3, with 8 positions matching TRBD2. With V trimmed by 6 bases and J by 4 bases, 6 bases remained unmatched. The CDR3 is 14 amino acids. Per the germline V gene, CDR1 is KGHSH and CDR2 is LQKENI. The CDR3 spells CASSRTSSADTQYF. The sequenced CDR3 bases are TGTGCCAGCTCGCGGACTAGCTCGGCAGATACG.

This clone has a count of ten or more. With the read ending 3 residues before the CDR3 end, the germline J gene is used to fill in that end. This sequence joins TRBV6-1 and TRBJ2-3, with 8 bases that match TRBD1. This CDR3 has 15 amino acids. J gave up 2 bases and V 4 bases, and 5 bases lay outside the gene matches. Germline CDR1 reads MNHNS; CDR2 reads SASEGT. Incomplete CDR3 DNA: TGTGCCAGCAGTGCGACAGGGGCTAACACAGATACG. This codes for CASSATGANTDT. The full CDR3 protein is CASSATGANTDTQYF.